These 29 T cell receptor beta chains were sequenced from one sample in a study of response to subunit inactivated influenza vaccine (dated by TCRdb to 2017 to 2018). Library generation was performed with RT-PCR. Data came from an Illumina HiSeq 2500. The public reads were run again by TCRdb, first through fastp at Q25 and then through MiXCR, and only productive beta chains were kept. Rows are unified per CDR3 protein, each entry keeping the most common DNA and genes. In all, the sample holds 630,000 or so distinct CDR3 sequences, and about a sixth of those were seen once. The ten most abundant clones make up more than 9% of the sample. This specimen was PBMCs from blood, taken 11 to 12 days after vaccination. Receptors originate from a middle-aged man who received an inactivated influenza vaccine. Donor details come from another sample of the same person, matched by shared clones.

This clonotype was counted a few times. The rearrangement joins TRBV20-1 to TRBJ1-1, with D possibly being TRBD1 (6 bases). The ends were cut back, 8 bases at V and 2 bases at J, with 9 bases in the middle. This CDR3 is 11 amino acids long. From germline, CDR1 is DFQATT and CDR2 SNEGSKA (reference sequence). CDR3 loop: CSPRGNTEAFF. In nucleotides, the CDR3 is TGCAGTCCCAGGGGAAACACTGAAGCTTTCTTT.

This clonotype was picked up a small number of times. This chain uses TRBV12-3 or TRBV12-4 with TRBJ2-5; 11 bases line up with TRBD2. The CDR3 spans 18 residues. The V segment lost 4 bases and the J segment 7 bases; nucleotides outside the gene matches: 17. The CDR3 protein is CASSSRTSGSGVMGTQYF. Written as DNA, the CDR3 is TGTGCCAGCAGTTCCCGGACTAGCGGGTCCGGGGTCATGGGGACCCAGTACTTC.

This clonotype was found a few times. The chain couples TRBV7-2 to TRBJ2-3; 10 bases map to TRBD2. CDR1 is SGHTA, CDR2 FQGNSA, per germline. CDR3 length: 14 amino acids. V shed 8 bases and J 4 bases; nucleotides not matched to a gene: 6. The CDR3 region is CASAKREGADTQYF. The CDR3 DNA is TGTGCCAGCGCAAAGCGGGAGGGAGCAGATACGCAGTATTTT.

As to this clonotype: An end of the junction differs from the germline gene, which may be a read error. The gene calls are TRBV4-2 and TRBJ2-1; D is unclear. The CDR3 is made up of 14 amino acids. The germline gives CDR1 LGHNA, CDR2 YNFKEQ. The DNA of the CDR3 is TGTGCCAGCAGCCCAGAGAGGATCTACGATGAGCAGTTCTTC. Translated, it gives CASSPERIYDEQFF.

This clonotype has more than one count but fewer than ten. The gene calls are TRBV5-1 and TRBJ2-1; either TRBD1 or TRBD2 may supply D (7 bases each). Trimming shortened V by 4 bases and J by 7 bases, and 21 bases separated the two germline ends. Germline V gives CDR1 SGHRS, CDR2 YFSETQ. This CDR3 comprises 16 residues. The CDR3 DNA sequence: TGCGCCAGCAGCCCCTTAACAGGGGAGGGGGGGAATGAGCAGTTCTTC. Amino acids: CASSPLTGEGGNEQFF.

This chain uses TRBV7-9 with TRBJ1-2; D gene uncertain. The germline V gene encodes CDR1 SEHNR and CDR2 FQNEAQ (reference sequence). There are 16 residues in the CDR3. V was clipped by 1 base and J by 8 bases, with 20 bases between them. The CDR3 loop reads CASSLDFTSRHEGYTF. CDR3 bases: TGTGCCAGCAGCTTAGATTTTACCAGCCGACACGAGGGCTACACCTTC.

This chain connects TRBV28 to TRBJ2-5, with 9 positions matching TRBD2. With 3 bases clipped from V and 3 bases from J, the junction kept 11 bases outside the gene matches. CDR1 is MDHEN and CDR2 is SYDVKM in the germline V gene. This CDR3 has 17 residues. The CDR3 protein is CASSFPLVSGSEETQYF. The CDR3 DNA reads TGTGCCAGCAGTTTCCCCCTTGTTAGCGGGAGCGAAGAGACCCAGTACTTC.

The V and J genes are TRBV6-2 or TRBV6-3 and TRBJ1-5, with a weak D call TRBD1 (6 bases). There are 14 residues in the CDR3. CDR1 and CDR2 (germline): MNHEY, SVGEGT. Between the trimmed V and J ends, which lost 6 bases and 7 bases, there was a span of 16 bases. CDR3 sequence: CASRVRGEDQPQHF. In DNA, the CDR3 is TGTGCCAGCAGGGTGAGGGGGGAAGACCAGCCCCAGCATTTT.

This clonotype was detected once. The V call is TRBV7-9, the J call TRBJ2-7; 9 bases are a match to TRBD2. CDR3 length: 16 amino acids. The V gene's germline CDR1 is SEHNR and CDR2 FQNEAQ (reference sequence). With V trimmed by 4 bases and J by 5 bases, 12 bases remained unmatched. The CDR3 DNA follows: TGTGCCAGCAGCTCGCCGGCGGGCGGGAGGGCCAACGAGCAGTACTTC. Protein sequence: CASSSPAGGRANEQYF. Full variable domain (remainder filled in from reference TRBV7-9 and TRBJ2-7): DTGVSQNPRHKITKRGQNVTFRCDPISEHNRLYWYRQTLGQGPEFLTYFQNEAQLEKSRLLSDRFSAERPKGSFSTLEIQRTEQGDSAMYLCASSSPAGGRANEQYFGPGTRLTVT.

This clonotype was recorded at least ten times. This chain links TRBV10-3 with TRBJ2-1, with unresolved D. The V end lost 6 bases, the J end lost 0 bases, and 12 bases lay between the germline ends. This CDR3 spans 15 amino acids. CDR1 ENHRY and CDR2 SYGVKD come from the germline V gene. The CDR3 nucleotides are TGTGCCATCAGAAAGGGCCCGAGCTCCTACAATGAGCAGTTCTTC. It yields the protein CAIRKGPSSYNEQFF.

The gene calls are TRBV5-5 and TRBJ2-3, with 9 bases that match TRBD2. With V trimmed by 5 bases and J by 6 bases, 7 bases remained unmatched. CDR1 is SGHKS, CDR2 YYEKEE, per germline (reference sequence). CDR3 length: 14 amino acids. CDR3 in DNA: TGTGCCAGCAGAACGGGACTAGCCTCGGATACGCAGTATTTT. It translates to CASRTGLASDTQYF.

J is TRBJ2-3 and V is TRBV27; maybe TRBD2 (5 bases). Looked up from germline, CDR1 is MNHEY and CDR2 is SMNVEV (reference sequence). The V gene lost 4 bases and the J gene lost 4 bases, with 18 bases spanning the gap. The CDR3 covers 16 residues. The chain's CDR3 is CASSSLGRAKSDTQYF. Here the CDR3 DNA reads TGTGCCAGCAGTTCCTTAGGGCGGGCCAAGTCAGATACGCAGTATTTT.

V and J are TRBV12-3 or TRBV12-4 and TRBJ1-6; TRBD1 matches at 7 bases. The trim removed 5 bases at V and 14 bases at J, leaving 15 bases unmatched. The CDR3 contains 15 residues. CDR3 region: CASSLSPGGPRTLHF. The CDR3 coding sequence is TGTGCCAGCAGTCTCTCCCCAGGGGGACCTCGGACCCTCCACTTT.

This clonotype was detected only a few times. The chain has TRBV6-2 or TRBV6-3 and TRBJ2-1; D could derive from TRBD1 or TRBD2 (5 bases each). The germline V and J ends were trimmed by 5 bases and 10 bases, with 21 bases remaining between them. This CDR3 region has 15 residues. Germline V gene data show CDR1 as MNHEY and CDR2 as SVGEGT. CDR3 protein: CASSLDSVFGDEQFF. The CDR3 DNA sequence: TGTGCCAGCAGTCTCGATTCAGTTTTCGGGGACGAGCAGTTCTTC.

This clonotype appeared many times. The chain carries TRBV3-1 and TRBJ2-7; D perhaps matches TRBD2 (7 bases). Germline CDR1 LGHDT, CDR2 YNNKEL (reference sequence). The CDR3 totals 17 residues. V was cut by 2 bases and J by 6 bases, with 23 bases left in between. In DNA form, the CDR3 reads TGTGCCAGCAGCCAAATCTGGGGGGGGGCCTTCTCTGGCGAGCAGTACTTC. Residues: CASSQIWGGAFSGEQYF.

There are a few counts of this clonotype. The gene calls are TRBV13 and TRBJ2-3; 12 bases match TRBD2. The CDR3 has 16 amino acids. Germline V gene data show CDR1 as PRHDT and CDR2 as FYEKMQ (reference sequence). V shed 5 bases and J 6 bases; nucleotides not matched to a gene: 9. CDR3 in DNA: TGTGCCAGCAGCACACGACTAGCGGGAGCGGGGGATACGCAGTATTTT. It is translated as CASSTRLAGAGDTQYF.

J is TRBJ1-5 and V is TRBV12-3 or TRBV12-4; no clear D. Trimming pared 6 bases from V and 0 bases from J, leaving 6 bases between. The CDR3 sequence is 13 residues long. The CDR3 nucleotides are TGTGCCAGCAGCCGAATTAGCAATCAGCCCCAGCATTTT. This codes for CASSRISNQPQHF.

The chain carries TRBV2 and TRBJ2-1; 11 bases agree with TRBD2. Losses at the gene ends were 1 base for V and 4 bases for J; bases not matched to a gene: 6. CDR1 and CDR2 from the germline V gene are SNHLY and FYNNEI. This CDR3 has 17 amino acids. CDR3 in amino acids: CASSEGPRTSGYNEQFF. As DNA, the CDR3 is TGTGCCAGCAGTGAAGGGCCCAGGACTAGCGGGTACAATGAGCAGTTCTTC.

The chain carries TRBV12-3 or TRBV12-4 and TRBJ1-6; 9 nucleotides match TRBD1. This CDR3 contains 13 residues. After removal of 6 bases from V and 7 bases from J, the junction contained 1 base not matched to a gene. For the CDR3, the DNA is TGTGCCAGCAGGGGGACAGGGAATTCACCCCTCCACTTT. It is translated as CASRGTGNSPLHF.

This chain joins TRBV29-1 and TRBJ2-7; TRBD2 aligns across 15 bases. CDR3 length: 16 residues. The J segment lost 2 bases and the V segment lost 7 bases, leaving 9 bases of the junction unmatched. Germline V CDR1 and CDR2: SQVTM, ANQGSEA. CDR3 protein: CSAPGTSGGLTYEQYF. The CDR3 nucleotides read TGCAGCGCCCCCGGGACTAGCGGGGGGTTAACCTACGAGCAGTACTTC.

The table lists this clonotype with many counts. The CDR3 nucleotides read TGTGCCAGCAACAGGGTAGACCAAGAGACCCAGTACTTC. Translating gives CASNRVDQETQYF. This chain uses TRBV12-3 or TRBV12-4 with TRBJ2-5, with a possible D match to TRBD1 (6 bases). The CDR3 extends over 13 amino acids. The V end lost 7 bases, the J end lost 0 bases, and 9 bases lay between the germline ends.

There are a few counts of this clonotype. This chain connects TRBV5-1 to TRBJ2-1; 8 nucleotides agree with TRBD1. CDR3 size: 14 residues. Germline V CDR1 and CDR2: SGHRS, YFSETQ. The ends lost 3 bases at V and 5 bases at J; junction bases unmatched: 4. DNA of the CDR3: TGCGCCAGCAGCTCCCTGGACAGGGACAATGAGCAGTTCTTC. Translation gives CASSSLDRDNEQFF.

The chain couples TRBV20-1 to TRBJ2-7; 9 bases are a match to TRBD1. CDR3 length: 13 amino acids. Trimming removed 5 bases from V and 7 bases from J; junction bases left unmatched: 9. The germline V gene encodes CDR1 DFQATT and CDR2 SNEGSKA (reference sequence). Here the CDR3 DNA reads TGCAGTGCTCATGGACAGGGGTTGAGGGAGCAGTACTTC. This codes for CSAHGQGLREQYF.

Here the CDR3 DNA reads TGCAGCGTTGAAGGGAGGGTCGGGGACAATGAGCAGTTCTTC. Translation gives CSVEGRVGDNEQFF. The chain couples TRBV29-1 to TRBJ2-1; TRBD2 might be the D (6 bases). CDR1 is SQVTM and CDR2 is ANQGSEA in the germline V gene. This CDR3 has 14 amino acids. Trimming took off 1 base at V and 5 bases at J, with 12 bases between the two ends.

The CDR3 loop is CASKQTGNGNTIYF. CDR3 DNA sequence: TGTGCCAGCAAGCAAACAGGGAATGGAAACACCATATATTTT. The rearrangement uses TRBV27 and TRBJ1-3, with TRBD1 as a possible D gene (6 bases). V was shortened by 7 bases and J by 3 bases, with 13 bases between the two germline ends. The CDR3 totals 14 residues. Looked up from germline, CDR1 is MNHEY and CDR2 is SMNVEV (reference sequence).

This clonotype has a handful of counts. V is TRBV6-5 and J is TRBJ1-2; tentative D call: TRBD1 (5 bases). Looked up from germline, CDR1 is MNHEY and CDR2 is SVGAGI. CDR3 length: 15 residues. The V and J ends lost 0 bases and 8 bases respectively, with 16 bases between them. The CDR3 bases are TGTGCCAGCAGTTACTCGCCGGGACGGGCGGAGGGCTACACCTTC. Translation gives CASSYSPGRAEGYTF.

V is TRBV12-3 or TRBV12-4 and J is TRBJ1-1, with D perhaps TRBD1 (6 bases). V shed 1 base and J shed 7 bases, with 13 bases lying between them. The CDR3 is made up of 14 amino acids. The DNA of the CDR3 is TGTGCCAGCAGTTTAGTTCGGGGAGGGGGTGAAGCTTTCTTT. It codes for CASSLVRGGGEAFF.

This clonotype appeared a few times. This chain uses TRBV18 with TRBJ1-6; 7 positions match TRBD1. CDR1 KGHSH and CDR2 LQKENI come from the germline V gene. The CDR3 has 14 amino acids. The junction had 6 bases not matched to a gene; V was cut back by 3 bases and J by 10 bases. The CDR3 here is CASSPGQDWSPLHF. In DNA form, the CDR3 reads TGTGCCAGCTCACCCGGACAGGACTGGTCACCCCTCCACTTT.

The chain couples TRBV7-9 to TRBJ2-5, with D tentatively TRBD1 (6 bases). The germline V gene has CDR1 SEHNR and CDR2 FQNEAQ (reference sequence). This CDR3 has 16 residues. Between the trimmed V and J ends, which lost 5 bases and 7 bases, there was a span of 23 bases. The CDR3 DNA reads as TGTGCCAGCAGCCCAGATCGACAGGCTCTCGCGGGGACCCAGTACTTC. This codes for CASSPDRQALAGTQYF.